This is a list of T cell receptor beta chains from one sample in a study of technical replicates of blood from several donors. Using immunoSEQ multiplex PCR, the repertoire was profiled, and TCRdb retains in-frame clones only, with some absent. The table lists around 54,000 clones, about 96% of them singletons. Specimen: T cells isolated from PBMCs. Receptors originate from a human donor in good health. The conserved cysteine and the conserved F or W are not part of the CDR3 here. The D gene is left open where the match is weak.

TRBV6-9,TRBD2,TRBJ2-7,ASSSGGSYEQY
TRBV4-1,TRBD1,TRBJ1-1,ASSQGVGQGIGGTEAF
TRBV6-5,TRBD2,TRBJ2-3,ASIGRLAADTQY
TRBV2,.,TRBJ1-5,ASSRGSNQPQH
TRBV27,TRBD1,TRBJ1-5,ASSYRGSNQPQH
TRBV29-1,.,TRBJ2-1,SVLIRENYEQF
TRBV2,.,TRBJ2-1,ASSELSSAGSYNEQF
TRBV2,.,TRBJ1-1,ASSVHTEAF
TRBV27,TRBD1,TRBJ1-2,ASSSYLMDRLNGYT
TRBV9,TRBD1,TRBJ2-2,ASSVTGQGAGELF
TRBV7-2,.,TRBJ1-3,ASSPGQSSGNTIY
TRBV19,.,TRBJ2-7,ASSPGHLYEQY
TRBV4-1,TRBD2,TRBJ2-7,ASSQVRGRVHEQY
TRBV6-5,TRBD1,TRBJ1-4,ASRPGTGNEKLF
TRBV6-5,.,TRBJ1-5,ATASTSLNQPQH
TRBV7-8,TRBD2,TRBJ2-2,ASVLAGVTGELF
TRBV9,TRBD1,TRBJ2-1,ASSVYSGTEPYNEQF
TRBV5-1,.,TRBJ1-3,ASSLGRGGGNTIY
TRBV18,TRBD1,TRBJ1-2,ASSVLSGGRGLIGYT
TRBV5-4,TRBD1,TRBJ1-1,ASSQGGQGANTEAF
TRBV2,.,TRBJ1-5,ASSLYSNQPQH
TRBV19,.,TRBJ1-2,ASSLSDRPHYGYT
TRBV6-5,TRBD1,TRBJ1-1,ASSSPTGVNTEAF
TRBV5-6,.,TRBJ2-7,ASSLANSFEQY
TRBV11-2,TRBD2,TRBJ2-7,ASSEGGSYEQY
TRBV9,.,TRBJ1-2,ASSVAPGDYGYT
TRBV11-3,.,TRBJ2-7,ASSLGGEAYEQY
TRBV30,TRBD1,TRBJ2-6,AGGGQVSGANVLT
TRBV10-3,.,TRBJ1-5,AISDPNGGNSNQPQH
TRBV9,TRBD1,TRBJ2-5,ASSEQGARETQY
TRBV19,.,TRBJ1-2,ASSIGGTPYGYT
TRBV6-1,TRBD1,TRBJ2-1,ASSEWGPGQLRNEQF
TRBV5-1,.,TRBJ1-1,ASSIAGVPAEAF
TRBV27,.,TRBJ2-1,ASSLYGSEQF
TRBV19,TRBD1,TRBJ1-1,ASSRSGQLNTEAF
TRBV28,.,TRBJ2-7,ASREPGGSYEQY
TRBV11-2,TRBD1,TRBJ2-2,ASSPTGVNTGELF
TRBV6-1,.,TRBJ1-2,ASSEDRRPFPYGYT
TRBV29-1,.,TRBJ2-1,SVEESNEQF
TRBV7-7,.,TRBJ2-2,ASSLVTGELF
TRBV15,.,TRBJ1-1,ATSREGGRAEAF
TRBV6-1,.,TRBJ1-2,ASSEAPEGGYT
TRBV4-1,.,TRBJ1-4,ASSQVGREKLF
TRBV6-5,TRBD1,TRBJ1-1,ATRRQGGTEAF
TRBV5-4,.,TRBJ2-7,ASSFRTPGEQY
TRBV19,TRBD2,TRBJ2-3,ASSKRLAGNTDTQY
TRBV25-1,.,TRBJ1-1,ATLREGNTEAF
TRBV19,TRBD1,TRBJ1-2,ASRIQGANYGYT